This TCR beta chain originates from a study of PD-1 blockade in classical Hodgkin lymphoma. Study observations and caveats: Still unresolved is the cause of the repertoire differences, which may be disease activity or prior therapy. It was CD4+ TCR diversity, not CD8+, that rose significantly by C4D1. Newly diagnosed patients were said to have less baseline TCR diversity than healthy donors did.

Repertoires were generated with immunoSEQ multiplex PCR, while TCRdb's copy carries only in-frame clones and drops some. The data hold some 150,000 clones, with around four fifths observed a single time. All trial patients relapsed after autologous stem cell transplantation. Progressive disease, partial response or complete response was each patient's best response. Germline lookup yields CDR1 SNHLY and CDR2 FYNNEI. The junction had 1 base not matched to a gene; V was cut back by 2 bases and J by 0 bases. The CDR3 runs 15 residues. A remark on this clone: Its antigen remains unidentified.

The material sequenced was peripheral blood mononuclear cells (PBMCs), taken before the second cycle of nivolumab. The sequence was collected from a human donor with classical Hodgkin lymphoma. The rearrangement joins TRBV2 to TRBJ2-1; 7 nucleotides match TRBD2. The CDR3 nucleotides read TGTGCCAGCAGTGAATCTAGCGGCTCCTACAATGAGCAGTTCTTC. Encoded protein: CASSESSGSYNEQFF. Looking up the rest from reference TRBV2 and TRBJ2-1 gives the full variable domain: EPEVTQTPSHQVTQMGQEVILRCVPISNHLYFYWYRQILGQKVEFLVSFYNNEISEKSEIFDDQFSVERPDGSNFTLKIRSTKLEDSAMYFCASSESSGSYNEQFFGPGTRLTVL.